These 26 T cell receptor beta chains were sequenced from one sample in a study of blood T cell repertoires in COVID-19 (dated by TCRdb to about 2020). Library method: the immunoSEQ multiplex PCR assay. What TCRdb holds here is the immuneACCESS table cut down to in-frame rearrangements. Part of the clones is not present; checked against another copy, under half of the missing clones reflect an unresolved V gene, and the others are unexplained. Across this sample there are approximately 470,000 clones, with approximately 86% seen only once. Of the sample, about 0.7% is held by the ten largest clones. The sequencing input was PBMCs or T cells enriched from blood (not recorded which). The receptors were sampled from a woman aged 18-29 years who had recovered from COVID-19.

The rearrangement uses TRBV11-2 and TRBJ1-1, with D maybe TRBD1 (6 bases). Trimming shortened V by 5 bases and J by 3 bases, and 19 bases separated the two germline ends. The V gene's germline CDR1 is SGHAT and CDR2 FQNNGV. The CDR3 contains 16 residues. This CDR3 is CASSPRTGAGDTEAFF. As DNA, the CDR3 is TGTGCCAGCAGCCCTCGGACCGGGGCAGGGGACACTGAAGCTTTCTTT.

Remarks on this clone: The same CDR3 is also encoded by other DNA sequences in this sample. This chain uses TRBV7-9 with TRBJ1-2; D is ambiguous. The germline CDR1 and CDR2 sequences are SEHNR and FQNEAQ (reference sequence). The CDR3 length is 12 residues. V lost 4 bases to trimming and J lost 4 bases, with 7 bases between them. The CDR3 loop reads CASSSRFYGYTF. The CDR3, as DNA: TGTGCCAGCAGCTCCAGGTTCTATGGCTACACCTTC. Full variable domain (outside the CDR3, taken from reference TRBV7-9 and TRBJ1-2): DTGVSQNPRHKITKRGQNVTFRCDPISEHNRLYWYRQTLGQGPEFLTYFQNEAQLEKSRLLSDRFSAERPKGSFSTLEIQRTEQGDSAMYLCASSSRFYGYTFGSGTRLTVV.

The gene calls are TRBV6-5 and TRBJ1-2; TRBD1 is a possible D gene (6 bases). The CDR3 is made up of 13 amino acids. V lost 6 bases to trimming and J lost 7 bases, with 15 bases between them. Germline assignment: CDR1 MNHEY and CDR2 SVGAGI. The CDR3 here is CASRQGGRGGYTF. The CDR3 coding sequence is TGTGCCAGCAGACAGGGTGGGAGGGGTGGCTACACCTTC.

This clone was seen just once. CDR3 region: CASSYRDRVVGQYF. The CDR3 bases are TGTGCCAGCAGCTACCGGGACAGGGTGGTAGGGCAGTACTTC. J is TRBJ2-7 and V is TRBV7-2; TRBD1 matches at 9 bases. From germline, CDR1 is SGHTA and CDR2 FQGNSA. This CDR3 is built from 14 residues. J gave up 9 bases and V 4 bases, and 10 bases lay outside the gene matches.

The chain employs TRBV12-3 or TRBV12-4 and TRBJ1-5; no reliable D call. Trimming cost V 4 bases and J 5 bases, with 9 bases left between them. This CDR3 spans 13 amino acids. The CDR3 is CASSSSSYQPQHF. The CDR3 DNA reads TGTGCCAGCAGTTCGTCTTCTTATCAGCCCCAGCATTTT.

The chain couples TRBV4-2 to TRBJ2-1; D is unclear. Trimming pared 3 bases from V and 9 bases from J, leaving 15 bases between. This CDR3 comprises 14 residues. From germline, CDR1 is LGHNA and CDR2 YNFKEQ. Here the CDR3 reads CASSQNLEIGEQFF. CDR3 DNA: TGTGCCAGCAGCCAGAATCTAGAGATCGGTGAGCAGTTCTTC.

V gene TRBV25-1 combines with J gene TRBJ2-3; D not resolved. This CDR3 has 14 amino acids. CDR1 MGHDK and CDR2 SYGVNS come from the germline V gene. Trimming pared 3 bases from V and 4 bases from J, leaving 11 bases between. The CDR3 loop reads CASSDHNVPDTQYF. The CDR3 DNA reads as TGTGCCAGCAGTGATCACAACGTCCCAGATACGCAGTATTTT.

The chain recombines TRBV4-1 with TRBJ2-1; 9 nucleotides align to TRBD1. V trimming: 3 bases; J trimming: 8 bases; junction bases outside the gene matches: 5. CDR1 and CDR2 (germline): MGHRA, YSYEKL. This CDR3 is 14 amino acids long. DNA of the CDR3: TGCGCCAGCAGCCAGGGACAGGGATTCGATGAGCAGTTCTTC. It translates to CASSQGQGFDEQFF.

This sequence joins TRBV11-2 and TRBJ2-6, with D hard to call. CDR1 and CDR2 (germline): SGHAT, FQNNGV. Between the trimmed V and J ends, which lost 3 bases and 0 bases, there was a span of 3 bases. The CDR3 covers 14 residues. In DNA, the CDR3 is TGTGCCAGCAGCTTTAACTCTGGGGCCAACGTCCTGACTTTC. It is translated as CASSFNSGANVLTF.

This chain uses TRBV28 with TRBJ2-7; a weak D match, TRBD1 (6 bases). The V end lost 9 bases, the J end lost 2 bases, and 17 bases lay between the germline ends. There are 14 residues in the CDR3. Germline CDR1 and CDR2: MDHEN and SYDVKM. CDR3 in DNA: TGTGCCAGTGCGGTTAAGAACAGGGCCTACGAGCAGTACTTC. Protein: CASAVKNRAYEQYF.

This chain uses TRBV27 with TRBJ2-2, with D possibly being TRBD2 (5 bases). Germline CDR1 reads MNHEY; CDR2 reads SMNVEV (reference sequence). The CDR3 is made up of 14 amino acids. The germline V and J ends were trimmed by 6 bases and 3 bases, with 11 bases remaining between them. The chain's CDR3 is CASRPSGYTGELFF. For the CDR3, the DNA is TGTGCCAGCAGACCAAGCGGTTACACCGGGGAGCTGTTTTTT.

The chain employs TRBV24-1 and TRBJ1-1; no clear D. There are 14 residues in the CDR3. The germline CDR1 and CDR2 sequences are KGHDR and SFDVKD. V shed 2 bases and J shed 8 bases, with 14 bases lying between them. The CDR3 here is CATSDSRRAEEAFF. In DNA, the CDR3 is TGTGCCACCAGTGATTCACGGAGAGCAGAAGAAGCTTTCTTT.

This chain connects TRBV12-3 or TRBV12-4 to TRBJ1-1; D not resolved. V dropped 1 base and J dropped 6 bases, with 9 bases sitting between them. The length of the CDR3 is 13 residues. In DNA form, the CDR3 reads TGTGCCAGCAGTTTAGAGGCCGGGTCTGAAGCTTTCTTT. Amino acid sequence: CASSLEAGSEAFF.

V and J are TRBV19 and TRBJ2-2, with TRBD2 as a possible D gene (6 bases). The CDR3 contains 18 residues. From germline, CDR1 is LNHDA and CDR2 SQIVND (reference sequence). Between the trimmed V and J ends, which lost 5 bases and 2 bases, there was a span of 21 bases. CDR3 amino acids: CASSPLWAEGSNTGELFF. CDR3 bases: TGTGCCAGTAGTCCCCTCTGGGCGGAGGGTAGCAACACCGGGGAGCTGTTTTTT.

The V and J genes are TRBV2 and TRBJ2-7, with D maybe TRBD2 (6 bases). The CDR3 is made up of 13 amino acids. Germline assignment: CDR1 SNHLY and CDR2 FYNNEI. V lost 10 bases, J lost 2 bases, and 15 bases lay in between. The CDR3 reads CAITGDPTYEQYF. In DNA form, the CDR3 reads TGTGCCATAACGGGGGATCCTACCTACGAGCAGTACTTC.

This chain uses TRBV4-2 with TRBJ1-5, with no clear D. CDR3 length: 14 amino acids. Germline CDR1 and CDR2: LGHNA and YNFKEQ. Trimming took off 0 bases at V and 4 bases at J, with 7 bases between the two ends. In DNA form, the CDR3 reads TGTGCCAGCAGCCAAGAGTACGGTAATCAGCCCCAGCATTTT. Its translation is CASSQEYGNQPQHF.

This chain links TRBV7-2 with TRBJ1-2; TRBD1 aligns across 8 bases. J lost 8 bases, V lost 5 bases, and 7 bases had no gene match. CDR3 length equals 13 residues. The germline V gene encodes CDR1 SGHTA and CDR2 FQGNSA. CDR3 DNA sequence: TGTGCCAGCAGCCCACGACAGGGGAACGGCTACACCTTC. It codes for CASSPRQGNGYTF.

The chain combines TRBV25-1 with TRBJ1-6; 9 positions agree with TRBD1. Germline CDR1 and CDR2: MGHDK and SYGVNS. This CDR3 spans 15 amino acids. V dropped 5 bases and J dropped 10; count of bases not matched to a gene: 9. CDR3 residues: CASSLQGAGRSPLHF. DNA for the CDR3: TGTGCCAGCAGTCTACAGGGGGCCGGTAGGTCACCCCTCCACTTT.

With regard to this clone: At one of its ends the junction is not consistent with the germline gene, which may arise from a read error. V usage is TRBV7-2 and J usage is TRBJ2-2; D not certain. From germline, CDR1 is SGHTA and CDR2 FQGNSA. The CDR3 sequence is 15 residues long. The CDR3 loop is CASLPILTNTGELFF. In DNA form, the CDR3 reads TGTGCCAGCCTACCCATACTCACGAATACCGGGGAGCTGTTTTTT. The entire variable domain, with the rest obtained from reference TRBV7-2 and TRBJ2-2, is as follows: GAGVSQSPSNKVTEKGKDVELRCDPISGHTALYWYRQSLGQGLEFLIYFQGNSAPDKSGLPSDRFSAERTGGSVSTLTIQRTQQEDSAVYLCASLPILTNTGELFFGEGSRLTVL.

The chain couples TRBV28 to TRBJ1-2, with a weak D call TRBD1 (5 bases). The V gene's germline CDR1 is MDHEN and CDR2 SYDVKM. The V gene lost 5 bases and the J gene lost 4 bases, with 11 bases spanning the gap. This CDR3 has 13 residues. The CDR3 is CASSRDSFYGYTF. The CDR3 nucleotides read TGTGCCAGCAGTCGGGACTCTTTCTATGGCTACACCTTC.

The J gene is TRBJ1-5, the V gene TRBV4-1, with TRBD1 matching over 7 bases. Germline lookup yields CDR1 MGHRA and CDR2 YSYEKL. The CDR3 runs to 16 residues. With 0 bases clipped from V and 3 bases from J, the junction kept 5 bases outside the gene matches. CDR3 DNA sequence: TGCGCCAGCAGCCAAGAAGGGGGCTACCCCAATCAGCCCCAGCATTTT. This translates into CASSQEGGYPNQPQHF.

The chain uses TRBV2 and TRBJ2-7, with D unresolved. CDR3 size: 12 residues. Per the germline V gene, CDR1 is SNHLY and CDR2 is FYNNEI. V was cut by 5 bases and J by 2 bases, with 7 bases left in between. CDR3 amino acids: CASSTTAYEQYF. For the CDR3, the DNA is TGTGCCAGCAGTACCACAGCCTACGAGCAGTACTTC.

This chain connects TRBV4-1 to TRBJ2-1; TRBD2 agrees at 10 bases. Germline CDR1 and CDR2: MGHRA and YSYEKL. The CDR3 has 17 amino acids. V trimming: 1 base; J trimming: 7 bases; junction bases outside the gene matches: 10. For the CDR3, the DNA is TGCGCCAGCAGCCAAGTTAGCGGGGGGCTCCCGGGGAATGAGCAGTTCTTC. This sequence encodes CASSQVSGGLPGNEQFF.

The chain links TRBV4-1 to TRBJ2-7; TRBD1 might be the D (6 bases). Deletions cut 0 bases from V and 2 bases from J, with 14 bases between. Germline V lookup: CDR1 MGHRA, CDR2 YSYEKL. CDR3 length: 16 amino acids. The CDR3 nucleotides read TGCGCCAGCAGCCAAGATTGGGTACAGGGAGCCTACGAGCAGTACTTC. Translating gives CASSQDWVQGAYEQYF.

The J gene is TRBJ1-1, the V gene TRBV5-4; the match to TRBD1 covers 9 bases. The CDR3 totals 15 residues. CDR1 and CDR2 (germline): SGHNT, YYREEE (reference sequence). V was clipped by 4 bases and J by 0 bases; unmatched bases: 4. CDR3 amino acids: CASSIRDRVNTEAFF. The CDR3 DNA sequence: TGTGCCAGCAGCATCCGGGACAGGGTGAACACTGAAGCTTTCTTT. Full variable domain (remainder filled in from reference TRBV5-4 and TRBJ1-1): ETGVTQSPTHLIKTRGQQVTLRCSSQSGHNTVSWYQQALGQGPQFIFQYYREEENGRGNFPPRFSGLQFPNYSSELNVNALELDDSALYLCASSIRDRVNTEAFFGQGTRLTVV.

The J gene is TRBJ1-1, the V gene TRBV19, with D unclear. The V gene lost 3 bases and the J gene lost 4 bases, with 12 bases spanning the gap. Germline assignment: CDR1 LNHDA and CDR2 SQIVND (reference sequence). The CDR3 length is 14 residues. Here the CDR3 reads CASSIKIEGTEAFF. In DNA, the CDR3 is TGTGCCAGTAGTATTAAAATCGAGGGCACTGAAGCTTTCTTT.